These 9 T cell receptor beta chains share one sample of origin, sequenced in a study of cytomegalovirus exposure and HLA in healthy donors. The primer mix had 60 Vbeta and 13 Jbeta primers. Profiled with immunoSEQ multiplex PCR; TCRdb holds only in-frame clones, not every one. Among approximately 150,000 clones listed, around 86% were seen once. The sequencing sample was made of PBMCs. The source of these receptors is a woman aged 30 to 39 in good health and CMV-seronegative.

This sequence joins TRBV9 and TRBJ2-3; no clear D. The germline V gene has CDR1 SGDLS and CDR2 YYNGEE. Trimming removed 1 base from V and 0 bases from J, with 9 bases in between. The CDR3 is 15 amino acids. CDR3 sequence: CASSVSRGSTDTQYF. In DNA form, the CDR3 reads TGTGCCAGCAGCGTATCACGAGGCAGCACAGATACGCAGTATTTT.

The sample holds a few counts of this clone. This chain joins TRBV6-6 and TRBJ1-2; 7 positions agree with TRBD1. The CDR3 consists of 15 residues. Per germline, CDR1 MNHNY and CDR2 SVGAGI (reference sequence). V dropped 2 bases and J dropped 0; count of bases not matched to a gene: 3. CDR3 sequence (DNA): TGTGCCAGCAGTTACGAAGGACAGGCTAACTATGGCTACACCTTC. Amino acid sequence: CASSYEGQANYGYTF.

The chain combines TRBV5-6 with TRBJ1-2; D possibly corresponds to TRBD1 (5 bases). In germline, CDR1 is SGHDT, CDR2 YYEEEE. The CDR3 sequence is 15 residues long. The V and J ends lost 5 bases and 4 bases respectively, with 18 bases between them. CDR3 region: CASSPGWGGAYGYTF. CDR3 bases: TGTGCCAGCAGTCCTGGATGGGGTGGGGCCTATGGCTACACCTTC.

The rearrangement uses TRBV5-1 and TRBJ2-7; 11 bases match TRBD1. With V trimmed by 3 bases and J by 6 bases, 8 bases remained unmatched. The CDR3 is 15 residues long. Germline V lookup: CDR1 SGHRS, CDR2 YFSETQ. The CDR3 nucleotides are TGCGCCAGCAGCTGGACCGGGACAGGGGGTCTCGAGCAGTACTTC. Its protein product is CASSWTGTGGLEQYF.

This clone was recorded once. The gene calls are TRBV27 and TRBJ1-5; 9 nucleotides agree with TRBD1. Germline loops: CDR1 MNHEY, CDR2 SMNVEV (reference sequence). V trimming: 6 bases; J trimming: 5 bases; junction bases outside the gene matches: 2. The CDR3 loop spans 13 amino acids. The CDR3 reads CASRQGAHQPQHF. CDR3 in DNA: TGTGCCAGCAGACAGGGGGCGCATCAGCCCCAGCATTTT.

The CDR3 region has the DNA TGCGCCAGCAGCCCCGGGGAATACAATGAGCAGTTCTTC. It codes for CASSPGEYNEQFF. The rearrangement joins TRBV5-1 to TRBJ2-1, with a possible D match to TRBD2 (5 bases). Germline loops: CDR1 SGHRS, CDR2 YFSETQ. Deletions cut 4 bases from V and 4 bases from J, with 9 bases between. The CDR3 has 13 amino acids.

With regard to this clone: The junction and the germline gene differ at one end; a read error may be behind it. The rearrangement links TRBV7-9 to TRBJ1-4; 8 nucleotides match TRBD1. The CDR3 has 14 residues. Germline V gene lookup returns CDR1 SEHNR and CDR2 FQNEAQ (reference sequence). For the CDR3, the DNA is TGTTCCAGCAGCTTGGGACAGGAGGGGGAAAAACTGTTTTTT. Its translation: CSSSLGQEGEKLFF.

In this sample, this clone turned up a few times. V and J are TRBV6-5 and TRBJ1-1, with D possibly being TRBD1 (6 bases). The germline V gene has CDR1 MNHEY and CDR2 SVGAGI. Trimming removed 7 bases at V and 4 bases at J, with 16 bases between. The CDR3 sequence is 14 residues long. The CDR3 coding sequence is TGTGCCAGCACCCAGGGGTACATGGCCACTGAAGCTTTCTTT. Translating it yields CASTQGYMATEAFF.

The chain couples TRBV19 to TRBJ1-5; 8 nucleotides match TRBD1. Trimming cost V 3 bases and J 2 bases; bases outside gene matches: 3. The germline V gene has CDR1 LNHDA and CDR2 SQIVND (reference sequence). This CDR3 spans 15 amino acids. CDR3: CASSITGGGNQPQHF. For the CDR3, the DNA is TGTGCCAGTAGTATCACAGGGGGGGGCAATCAGCCCCAGCATTTT.